The subject of this entry is one T cell receptor beta chain. The source of the sample is a study of cytomegalovirus exposure and HLA in healthy donors. The PCR made use of 60 Vbeta and 13 Jbeta primers. The repertoire was sequenced with immunoSEQ multiplex PCR; TCRdb's copy has only in-frame clones and lacks some. The table shows around 80,000 clones, with around 60% occurring only once. The germline gives CDR1 GTSNPN, CDR2 SVGIG (reference sequence). With 1 base clipped from V and 7 bases from J, the junction kept 0 bases outside the gene matches. The CDR3 contains 13 residues. This clonotype was obtained from a male donor in good health and CMV-seropositive. The chain couples TRBV30 to TRBJ2-1; 11 bases line up with TRBD2. Specimen: PBMCs. Here the CDR3 reads CAWSGLAGNEQFF. The CDR3 coding sequence is TGTGCCTGGAGTGGACTAGCGGGAAATGAGCAGTTCTTC.